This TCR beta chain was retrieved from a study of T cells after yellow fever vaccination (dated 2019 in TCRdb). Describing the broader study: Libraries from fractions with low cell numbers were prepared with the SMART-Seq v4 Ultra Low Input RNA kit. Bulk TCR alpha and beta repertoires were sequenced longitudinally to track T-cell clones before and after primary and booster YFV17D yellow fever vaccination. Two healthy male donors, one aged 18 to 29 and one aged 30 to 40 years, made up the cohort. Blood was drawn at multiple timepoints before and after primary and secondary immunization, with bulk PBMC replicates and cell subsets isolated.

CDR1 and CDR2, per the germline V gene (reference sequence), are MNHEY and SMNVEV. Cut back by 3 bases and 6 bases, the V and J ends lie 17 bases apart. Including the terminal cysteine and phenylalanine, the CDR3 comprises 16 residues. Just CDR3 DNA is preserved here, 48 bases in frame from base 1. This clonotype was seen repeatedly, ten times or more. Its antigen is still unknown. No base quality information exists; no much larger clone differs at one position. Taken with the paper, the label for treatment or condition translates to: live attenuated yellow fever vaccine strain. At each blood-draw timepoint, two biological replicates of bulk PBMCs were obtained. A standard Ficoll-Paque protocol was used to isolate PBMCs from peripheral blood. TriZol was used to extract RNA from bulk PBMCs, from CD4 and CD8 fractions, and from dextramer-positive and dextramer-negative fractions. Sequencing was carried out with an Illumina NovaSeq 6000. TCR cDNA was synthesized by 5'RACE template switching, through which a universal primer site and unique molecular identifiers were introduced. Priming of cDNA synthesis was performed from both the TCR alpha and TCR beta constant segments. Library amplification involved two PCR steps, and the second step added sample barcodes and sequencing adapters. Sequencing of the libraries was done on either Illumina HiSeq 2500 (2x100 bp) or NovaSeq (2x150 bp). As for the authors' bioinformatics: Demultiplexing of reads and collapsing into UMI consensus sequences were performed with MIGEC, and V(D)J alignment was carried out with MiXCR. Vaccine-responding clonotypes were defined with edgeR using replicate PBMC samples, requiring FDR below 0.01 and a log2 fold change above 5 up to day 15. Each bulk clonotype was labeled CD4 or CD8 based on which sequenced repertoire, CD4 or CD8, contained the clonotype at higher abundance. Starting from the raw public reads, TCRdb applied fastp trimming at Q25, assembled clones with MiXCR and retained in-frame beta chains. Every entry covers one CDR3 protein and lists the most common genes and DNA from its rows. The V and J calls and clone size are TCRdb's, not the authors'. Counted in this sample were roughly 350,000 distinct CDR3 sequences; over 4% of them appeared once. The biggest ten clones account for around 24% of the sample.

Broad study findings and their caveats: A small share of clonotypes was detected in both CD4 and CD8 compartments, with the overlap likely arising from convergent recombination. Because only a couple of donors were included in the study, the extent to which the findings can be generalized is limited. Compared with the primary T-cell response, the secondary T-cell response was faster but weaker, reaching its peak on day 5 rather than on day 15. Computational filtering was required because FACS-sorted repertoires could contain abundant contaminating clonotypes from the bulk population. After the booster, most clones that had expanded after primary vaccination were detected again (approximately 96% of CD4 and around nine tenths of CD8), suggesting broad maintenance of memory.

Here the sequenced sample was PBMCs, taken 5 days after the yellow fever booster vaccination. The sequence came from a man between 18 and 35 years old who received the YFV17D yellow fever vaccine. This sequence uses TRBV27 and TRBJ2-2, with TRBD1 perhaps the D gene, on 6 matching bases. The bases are TGTGCCAGCAGTTTTTTAGCCTATGGACAGTCCGGGGAGCTGTTTTTT. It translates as CASSFLAYGQSGELFF.